This T cell receptor beta chain was identified in a study of vaccination and CD4 T cells after COVID-19. Time point in this sample: late sampling 161 to 241 days after vaccination in a few convalescent patients. The treatment: roughly 10-day PBMC culture with coronavirus spike peptide pools or control peptides (ViraFEST assay). The Oncomine TCR Beta short-read assay was applied to DNA of cultured CD4+ T cells. TCRdb itself ran the PCR reads through MiXCR, one entry per CDR3 protein. This table has 25,000 to 30,000 distinct CDR3 sequences, under 40% appearing once. Germline CDR1 reads DFQATT; CDR2 reads SNEGSKA (reference sequence). V gave up 6 bases and J gave up 9 bases; unmatched junction bases: 9. This CDR3 contains 13 residues. On this clonotype: Its target is not known.

The sequence was obtained from a human donor who had recovered from COVID-19. The specimen comprised CD4+ T cells from blood, cultured in vitro, sampled about 7 months after SARS-CoV-2 vaccination. The genes are TRBV20-1 and TRBJ2-1; 9 bases line up with TRBD2. CDR3 region: CSADSGSSLEQFF. For the CDR3, the DNA is TGCAGTGCCGATAGCGGGAGTTCGCTTGAGCAGTTCTTC.